Below are 5 T cell receptor beta chains sequenced from a single sample in a study of T cell repertoires in cytomegalovirus infection. TCRdb called the reads again in MiXCR, with one record for every CDR3 protein. The table lists roughly 230,000 distinct CDR3 sequences, roughly 6.5% of them singletons, with less than 7.5% in the top ten. The sequencing sample was made of PBMCs. These receptors originate from a human donor in good health (CMV status not recorded). Some clones in this sample may be carry-over from other donors' samples.

This clonotype appeared many times. The chain recombines TRBV5-6 with TRBJ2-5; D unclear. This CDR3 comprises 12 residues. Deletions cut 4 bases from V and 5 bases from J, with 9 bases between. The germline gives CDR1 SGHDT, CDR2 YYEEEE. The CDR3 coding sequence is TGTGCCAGCAGCGTCCTCGGCGAGACCCAGTACTTC. Residues: CASSVLGETQYF.

This clonotype was seen many times. The chain is built from TRBV7-2 and TRBJ1-2, with a weak D call TRBD1 (5 bases). Trimming took 4 bases from V and 6 from J, leaving 15 bases between them. From germline, CDR1 is SGHTA and CDR2 FQGNSA. This CDR3 region has 14 residues. The CDR3 loop reads CASSSRAGRDGYTF. The CDR3 bases are TGTGCCAGCAGCTCAAGGGCAGGGAGGGATGGCTACACCTTC. Variable domain in full (rest from reference TRBV7-2 and TRBJ1-2): GAGVSQSPSNKVTEKGKDVELRCDPISGHTALYWYRQSLGQGLEFLIYFQGNSAPDKSGLPSDRFSAERTGGSVSTLTIQRTQQEDSAVYLCASSSRAGRDGYTFGSGTRLTVV.

In its sample, this clonotype was seen many times. The chain links TRBV7-2 to TRBJ2-3; D is possibly TRBD2 (6 bases). The CDR3 runs 16 residues. CDR1 is SGHTA, CDR2 FQGNSA, per germline. Trimming shortened V by 2 bases and J by 2 bases, and 14 bases separated the two germline ends. The CDR3 sequence: CASSLLGGAYTDTQYF. In nucleotides, the CDR3 is TGTGCCAGCAGCTTACTCGGCGGGGCTTACACAGATACGCAGTATTTT.

This chain connects TRBV7-8 to TRBJ2-5, with 10 nucleotides matching TRBD2. The germline gives CDR1 SGHVS, CDR2 FQNEAQ. This CDR3 region has 16 residues. Trimming at V came to 5 bases and at J to 2 bases, leaving 8 bases not matched to a gene. The CDR3 spells CASSPHQLAGQETQYF. CDR3 in DNA: TGTGCCAGCAGCCCGCACCAACTAGCGGGGCAAGAGACCCAGTACTTC.

This clonotype was seen repeatedly, ten times or more. This chain connects TRBV4-1 to TRBJ1-1, with D possibly TRBD1 on 6 matching bases. This CDR3 is built from 15 residues. Germline CDR1 is MGHRA and CDR2 is YSYEKL. The V end lost 2 bases, the J end lost 3 bases, and 13 bases lay between the germline ends. The CDR3 spells CASSQPAGQYTEAFF. The CDR3 DNA reads as TGCGCCAGCAGCCAACCTGCCGGACAGTACACTGAAGCTTTCTTT.